The rows below give T cell receptor beta chains drawn from one sample of a study of blood T cells in healthy people across ages. TCRdb reprocessed the 5' RACE reads via MiXCR and lists one record per CDR3 protein. The data hold roughly 1,500,000 distinct CDR3 sequences, with roughly 30% observed a single time. The material sequenced was blood. These receptors all stem from a woman aged 30 to 39 in good health. Each CDR3 is given without its conserved first and last residue.

v_call cdr3_aa
TRBV7-8 ASSMEGLAITDTQY
TRBV20-1 SAIRPSNYGYT
TRBV12-3/TRBV12-4 ASRIGGDSYEQY
TRBV2 ARTSGRADTQY
TRBV4-1 ASSPGGNDQETQY
TRBV28 ASRRLAGTSGGKTQY
TRBV29-1 SVEREGNEQF
TRBV5-4 ASSPAGSSAEAF
TRBV30 ASTGRENQPQH
TRBV20-1 SAATEMNTEAF
TRBV12-3/TRBV12-4 ASSFGGKGTDTQY
TRBV7-9 ASSPLGASTDTQH
TRBV20-1 SGRGVIREQY
TRBV20-1 SAIDPTGLYYGHT
TRBV5-1 ASSLATSEGDTQY
TRBV7-9 ASSYPAGTSGRMVTDTQY
TRBV18 ASSPPVLADTQY
TRBV7-8 ASSLHGNTQY
TRBV20-1 SLAGRGGAEETQY
TRBV4-1 AGSQESTSDYEQY
TRBV7-9 ASSLGRGRNTEAF
TRBV4-1 ASSQSSGQGAYEQF